One sample yielded the 21 T cell receptor beta chains listed below, sequenced in a study of T cell responses to AZD1222 COVID-19 vaccine. Libraries were prepared by immunoSEQ multiplex PCR; TCRdb keeps only in-frame clonotypes and omits some of them. Of about 93,000 clones in the sample, over 85% were seen once. Sample: peripheral blood, taken on day 0 of MenACWY control vaccination. Receptor source: an adult in good health.

This clone was picked up one time. The chain is built from TRBV6-5 and TRBJ1-5; D is undetermined. V was pared by 6 bases and J by 4 bases, with 10 bases between. The CDR3 has 13 residues. Germline loops: CDR1 MNHEY, CDR2 SVGAGI. This chain's CDR3 is CASRVQKNQPQHF. Here the CDR3 DNA reads TGTGCCAGCAGAGTACAGAAGAATCAGCCCCAGCATTTT.

The CDR3 loop is CASSLYPEGYGYTF. The CDR3 nucleotides read TGTGCCAGCAGTTTATACCCCGAGGGCTATGGCTACACCTTC. The chain carries TRBV27 and TRBJ1-2, with D unresolved. The CDR3 consists of 14 residues. V was trimmed by 1 base and J by 4 bases, leaving 10 bases between them. From germline, CDR1 is MNHEY and CDR2 SMNVEV (reference sequence).

V is TRBV30 and J is TRBJ2-1; D is uncertain. CDR1 is GTSNPN and CDR2 is SVGIG in the germline V gene (reference sequence). Trimming cost V 0 bases and J 10 bases, with 7 bases left between them. The CDR3 totals 11 residues. CDR3 bases: TGTGCCTGGAGTGTACGGCGGGAGCAGTTCTTC. Amino acids: CAWSVRREQFF.

V is TRBV6-2 or TRBV6-3 and J is TRBJ2-1, with a possible D match to TRBD1 (6 bases). Germline values: CDR1 MNHEY, CDR2 SVGEGT. Trimming cost V 6 bases and J 0 bases, with 15 bases left between them. This CDR3 has 16 amino acids. The CDR3 coding sequence is TGTGCCAGCAGCGGTGCGCAGGGGTCCTCCTACAATGAGCAGTTCTTC. Translation gives CASSGAQGSSYNEQFF.

This clone was picked up a small number of times. A read error may produce the germline difference seen at one junction end. The V gene is TRBV28, the J gene TRBJ2-1; 10 bases fit TRBD2. Germline assignment: CDR1 MDHEN and CDR2 SYDVKM. CDR3 length equals 13 residues. The CDR3 spells CASSEPPSGRVIF. The CDR3 nucleotides read TGTGCCAGCAGCGAACCTCCTAGCGGGAGAGTGATCTTC.

The chain has TRBV28 and TRBJ2-1; 8 bases are a match to TRBD2. Per germline, CDR1 MDHEN and CDR2 SYDVKM. The CDR3 runs 14 residues. V lost 7 bases to trimming and J lost 3 bases; unmatched junction nucleotides: 5. The CDR3 nucleotides are TGTGCCAGCAACGAGCGGGGGAACTACAATGAGCAGTTCTTC. It yields the protein CASNERGNYNEQFF.

The V gene is TRBV10-3, the J gene TRBJ1-6; perhaps TRBD1 as D (5 bases). In germline, CDR1 is ENHRY, CDR2 SYGVKD. This CDR3 has 16 residues. Trimming took off 4 bases at V and 9 bases at J, with 19 bases between the two ends. CDR3: CAISGIGTGGGSPLHF. In nucleotides, the CDR3 is TGTGCCATCAGTGGAATTGGGACCGGAGGAGGTTCACCCCTCCACTTT.

The chain joins TRBV19 to TRBJ1-1, with 9 bases matching TRBD1. After removal of 9 bases from V and 5 bases from J, the junction contained 7 bases not matched to a gene. The CDR3 runs to 13 residues. Germline V gene lookup returns CDR1 LNHDA and CDR2 SQIVND (reference sequence). The CDR3 coding sequence is TGTGCCAGCGGGACAGGGTTCTATACTGAAGCTTTCTTT. Its protein product is CASGTGFYTEAFF. The whole variable domain, remainder taken from reference TRBV19 and TRBJ1-1, is DGGITQSPKYLFRKEGQNVTLSCEQNLNHDAMYWYRQDPGQGLRLIYYSQIVNDFQKGDIAEGYSVSREKKESFPLTVTSAQKNPTAFYLCASGTGFYTEAFFGQGTRLTVV.

This sequence joins TRBV2 and TRBJ2-7; D is unresolved. V was pared by 7 bases and J by 3 bases, with 7 bases between. CDR3 size: 11 residues. The germline V gene encodes CDR1 SNHLY and CDR2 FYNNEI. The CDR3 loop is CASNYHYEQYF. The CDR3 nucleotides read TGTGCCAGCAACTACCACTACGAGCAGTACTTC.

In its sample, this clone was seen once. The chain uses TRBV6-2 or TRBV6-3 and TRBJ2-5; 10 bases fit TRBD2. Germline V lookup: CDR1 MNHEY, CDR2 SVGEGT. V lost 2 bases and J lost 2; bases outside the gene matches: 5. The CDR3 runs 16 residues. The CDR3 reads CASSYELAGSQETQYF. The DNA for the CDR3 is TGTGCCAGCAGTTACGAACTAGCGGGGTCACAAGAGACCCAGTACTTC.

The chain recombines TRBV30 with TRBJ2-7; no definite D call. V was clipped by 1 base and J by 2 bases, with 6 bases between them. The germline V gene has CDR1 GTSNPN and CDR2 SVGIG (reference sequence). This CDR3 spans 12 amino acids. Here the CDR3 DNA reads TGTGCCTGGAGTGAAAATGCCTACGAGCAGTACTTC. Translated, it gives CAWSENAYEQYF.

As DNA, the CDR3 is TGTGCCAGCAGCTTGGGGTTCCAGGACAGGGATACACTAGCCAAAAACATTCAGTACTTC. It translates to CASSLGFQDRDTLAKNIQYF. V is TRBV5-4 and J is TRBJ2-4; 8 nucleotides match TRBD1. This CDR3 contains 20 residues. Looked up from germline, CDR1 is SGHNT and CDR2 is YYREEE (reference sequence). Trimming cost V 0 bases and J 0 bases; bases outside gene matches: 14.

The chain combines TRBV5-8 with TRBJ2-7; TRBD1 matches at 7 bases. V was clipped by 4 bases and J by 3 bases; unmatched bases: 7. CDR1 SGHTS and CDR2 YDEGEE come from the germline V gene. This CDR3 is 14 amino acids long. CDR3 coding DNA: TGTGCCAGCAGCCAAAGGGACAGCTACTACGAGCAGTACTTC. The encoded protein is CASSQRDSYYEQYF.

The chain employs TRBV11-2 and TRBJ2-3, with no clear D. V was clipped by 4 bases and J by 2 bases, with 16 bases between them. The CDR3 covers 16 residues. The germline CDR1 and CDR2 sequences are SGHAT and FQNNGV. The CDR3 DNA is TGTGCCAGCAGCTCTGTACCGGCGCAAATCACAGATACGCAGTATTTT. Encoded protein: CASSSVPAQITDTQYF.

This chain connects TRBV9 to TRBJ1-2; the match to TRBD1 covers 7 bases. The J segment lost 7 bases and the V segment lost 0 bases, leaving 9 bases of the junction unmatched. The CDR3 is 15 residues long. From germline, CDR1 is SGDLS and CDR2 YYNGEE. CDR3 DNA sequence: TGTGCCAGCAGCGTAGACGACAGGGCTCGTCTTGGCTACACCTTC. Its translation is CASSVDDRARLGYTF.

The gene calls are TRBV7-9 and TRBJ1-6; the D is unclear. This CDR3 spans 11 amino acids. Germline loops: CDR1 SEHNR, CDR2 FQNEAQ (reference sequence). CDR3 DNA: TGTGCTGGACTTACCGGGCAGGCCCTCCACTTT. The encoded protein is CAGLTGQALHF.

V gene TRBV29-1 combines with J gene TRBJ2-7; 12 bases map to TRBD2. Trimming removed 4 bases from V and 0 bases from J; junction bases left unmatched: 7. This CDR3 is built from 16 residues. Germline V gene sequence: CDR1 SQVTM, CDR2 ANQGSEA. The CDR3 loop reads CSVGGLAGGSSYEQYF. For the CDR3, the DNA is TGCAGCGTTGGAGGGCTAGCGGGGGGGAGCTCCTACGAGCAGTACTTC.

This clone was counted a few times. The chain links TRBV6-5 to TRBJ1-2; tentatively, D is TRBD1 (6 bases). Germline V gene data show CDR1 as MNHEY and CDR2 as SVGAGI. CDR3 length: 15 amino acids. Trimming removed 8 bases from V and 5 bases from J, with 21 bases in between. The DNA for the CDR3 is TGTGCCAGCGGGGCTGAAGGCAGGGGCGGGTATGGCTACACCTTC. Protein product: CASGAEGRGGYGYTF.

The rearrangement joins TRBV19 to TRBJ1-4; possibly TRBD1 for D (5 bases). This CDR3 spans 14 amino acids. CDR1 is LNHDA and CDR2 is SQIVND in the germline V gene (reference sequence). V lost 3 bases to trimming and J lost 8 bases, with 13 bases between them. The CDR3 DNA is TGTGCCAGTAGTATGGACACCCGGGAGGAAAAACTGTTTTTT. This translates into CASSMDTREEKLFF.

This rearrangement joins TRBV18 to TRBJ2-5; possibly TRBD2 for D (6 bases). Germline CDR1 is KGHSH and CDR2 is LQKENI. This CDR3 has 14 amino acids. V shed 2 bases and J shed 4 bases, with 11 bases lying between them. In nucleotides, the CDR3 is TGTGCCAGCTCACCAGGGACTTGGGGAGAGACCCAGTACTTC. This gives the protein CASSPGTWGETQYF.

The rearrangement joins TRBV23-1 to TRBJ1-6; D gene ambiguous. TRBV23-1 is noted as an ORF with a role that remains uncertain. The CDR3 runs to 12 residues. Trimming removed 6 bases from V and 2 bases from J, with 2 bases in between. The CDR3: CASSPYNSPLHF. The CDR3 DNA reads TGCGCCAGCAGCCCCTATAATTCACCCCTCCACTTT.